Listed here are 18 T cell receptor beta chains from one sample, sequenced in a study of human T cells and chemical hapten exposure. Sample time point: patch test 3, about 24 weeks after DPC sensitization. As for treatment: therapeutic diphenylcyclopropenone sensitization with weekly scalp DPC. TCRdb redid the calling of the RACE reads with MiXCR, one entry per CDR3 protein. The top ten clones hold approximately 6% of a sample with some 74,000 distinct CDR3 sequences, 10% to 15% of them seen once. The sample was whole blood, taken in connection with sensitization to the hapten diphenylcyclopropenone (DPC). These TCRs come from a woman aged 45-60 years with alopecia areata. Some clones in this sample may be carry-over from other donors' samples.

This clonotype was counted a few times. The chain employs TRBV6-1 and TRBJ2-3; the match to TRBD1 covers 7 bases. CDR1 MNHNS and CDR2 SASEGT come from the germline V gene. The CDR3 sequence is 14 residues long. Unmatched junction bases numbered 4, after V lost 7 bases and J lost 0 bases. CDR3 in amino acids: CASTPGQSTDTQYF. DNA of the CDR3: TGTGCCAGCACTCCGGGACAGAGCACAGATACGCAGTATTTT.

This clonotype was recorded a few times. The rearrangement uses TRBV5-1 and TRBJ2-2; no firm D call. CDR3 length: 14 amino acids. V dropped 1 base and J dropped 0 bases, with 4 bases sitting between them. Germline V gives CDR1 SGHRS, CDR2 YFSETQ. As DNA, the CDR3 is TGCGCCAGCAGCTTGTTAGCGAACACCGGGGAGCTGTTTTTT. Protein product: CASSLLANTGELFF.

V gene TRBV29-1 combines with J gene TRBJ2-1; 7 bases fit TRBD2. This CDR3 has 12 amino acids. Germline assignment: CDR1 SQVTM and CDR2 ANQGSEA. CDR3 region: CGGREAGNEQFF. The DNA of the CDR3 is TGCGGTGGACGGGAGGCGGGAAATGAGCAGTTCTTC.

The chain joins TRBV29-1 to TRBJ1-2; D is uncertain. Trimming took off 2 bases at V and 4 bases at J, with 11 bases between the two ends. Germline V lookup: CDR1 SQVTM, CDR2 ANQGSEA. There are 13 residues in the CDR3. The CDR3 DNA is TGCAGCGTTGAATATGGACGGGGCTATGGCTACACCTTC. It yields the protein CSVEYGRGYGYTF.

The CDR3 nucleotides are TGTGCCAGCAGCCAACTCCGGGACAGGGTCCTCTACGAGCAGTACTTC. The encoded protein is CASSQLRDRVLYEQYF. V usage is TRBV3-1 and J usage is TRBJ2-7; 9 bases map to TRBD1. Trimming took 2 bases from V and 3 from J; bases not matched to a gene: 8. This CDR3 has 16 amino acids. Germline V lookup: CDR1 LGHDT, CDR2 YNNKEL (reference sequence).

This clonotype occurred a few times. The rearrangement joins TRBV7-2 to TRBJ2-1; D is uncertain. Trimming cost V 4 bases and J 7 bases, with 14 bases left between them. The CDR3 covers 14 residues. Germline loops: CDR1 SGHTA, CDR2 FQGNSA. The DNA of the CDR3 is TGTGCCAGCAGCTCTACCTACGGAAGTAATGAGCAGTTCTTC. Protein: CASSSTYGSNEQFF.

The V and J genes are TRBV27 and TRBJ2-7; D tentatively reads TRBD1 or TRBD2 (5 bases each). CDR1 is MNHEY, CDR2 SMNVEV, per germline (reference sequence). The CDR3 runs to 14 residues. V was pared by 7 bases and J by 5 bases, with 18 bases between. The CDR3 region is CASTPRGPTHEQYF. CDR3 sequence (DNA): TGTGCCAGCACCCCTAGGGGACCAACCCACGAGCAGTACTTC.

This clonotype was observed many times. The chain uses TRBV7-9 and TRBJ2-5, with D perhaps matching TRBD1 (5 bases). The CDR3 consists of 14 residues. Trimming removed 4 bases from V and 2 bases from J, with 11 bases in between. Germline V gives CDR1 SEHNR, CDR2 FQNEAQ (reference sequence). DNA for the CDR3: TGTGCCAGCAGCTCAACCCAGGGACAAGAGACCCAGTACTTC. Residues: CASSSTQGQETQYF. Full variable domain (rest looked up from reference TRBV7-9 and TRBJ2-5): DTGVSQNPRHKITKRGQNVTFRCDPISEHNRLYWYRQTLGQGPEFLTYFQNEAQLEKSRLLSDRFSAERPKGSFSTLEIQRTEQGDSAMYLCASSSTQGQETQYFGPGTRLLVL.

V gene TRBV3-1 combines with J gene TRBJ2-4, with D tentatively TRBD1 or TRBD2 (5 bases each). Trimming removed 0 bases from V and 5 bases from J, with 11 bases in between. The CDR3 is made up of 15 amino acids. CDR1 is LGHDT, CDR2 YNNKEL, per germline (reference sequence). The chain's CDR3 is CASSQDTQGQNIQYF. For the CDR3, the DNA is TGTGCCAGCAGCCAAGATACCCAGGGACAAAACATTCAGTACTTC.

In its sample, this clonotype was seen a few times. This chain connects TRBV29-1 to TRBJ2-1; no clear D gene. The germline V gene encodes CDR1 SQVTM and CDR2 ANQGSEA. V gave up 3 bases and J gave up 9 bases, with 12 bases separating them. The CDR3 totals 12 residues. The CDR3, as DNA: TGCAGCGTTGAGTCCGTAGGGTCTGAGCAGTTCTTC. Its protein is CSVESVGSEQFF.

This clonotype was recorded many times. The chain recombines TRBV19 with TRBJ2-1; tentatively, D is TRBD1 (6 bases). CDR3 length equals 15 residues. Trimming pared 2 bases from V and 2 bases from J, leaving 10 bases between. The germline gives CDR1 LNHDA, CDR2 SQIVND (reference sequence). CDR3 bases: TGTGCCAGTAGTATATCCAGGGGCCCCTACAATGAGCAGTTCTTC. Translation: CASSISRGPYNEQFF.

The chain links TRBV7-9 to TRBJ2-3; 7 nucleotides align to TRBD2. V lost 5 bases, J lost 4 bases, and 12 bases stayed unmatched. The CDR3 length is 16 residues. Germline V gene data show CDR1 as SEHNR and CDR2 as FQNEAQ (reference sequence). The CDR3 nucleotides read TGTGCCAGCAGCGGTCAGCGCGGCGGGAGCGCAGATACGCAGTATTTT. This codes for CASSGQRGGSADTQYF. Supplemented by reference TRBV7-9 and TRBJ2-3, the full variable domain reads DTGVSQNPRHKITKRGQNVTFRCDPISEHNRLYWYRQTLGQGPEFLTYFQNEAQLEKSRLLSDRFSAERPKGSFSTLEIQRTEQGDSAMYLCASSGQRGGSADTQYFGPGTRLTVL.

This clonotype was seen only a few times. This chain joins TRBV7-3 and TRBJ2-1, with D tentatively TRBD2 (5 bases). The V gene lost 5 bases and the J gene lost 0 bases, with 14 bases spanning the gap. Germline lookup yields CDR1 SGHTA and CDR2 FQGTGA. The CDR3 length is 16 residues. The CDR3 coding sequence is TGTGCCAGCAGCGGGTGGGCTAGCAGCTCCTACAATGAGCAGTTCTTC. Protein product: CASSGWASSSYNEQFF. Combining the CDR3 with reference TRBV7-3 and TRBJ2-1 gives the whole variable domain GAGVSQTPSNKVTEKGKYVELRCDPISGHTALYWYRQSLGQGPEFLIYFQGTGAADDSGLPNDRFFAVRPEGSVSTLKIQRTERGDSAVYLCASSGWASSSYNEQFFGPGTRLTVL.

In this sample, this clonotype turned up a few times. The gene calls are TRBV14 and TRBJ1-1, with 12 bases fitting TRBD1. Unmatched junction bases numbered 4, after V lost 7 bases and J lost 4 bases. Per germline, CDR1 SGHDN and CDR2 FVKESK. The CDR3 is 14 amino acids. This CDR3 reads CASKRGQGATEAFF. In DNA, the CDR3 is TGTGCCAGCAAGCGGGGACAGGGGGCCACTGAAGCTTTCTTT.

Only a few counts were recorded for this clonotype. CDR3 in DNA: TGCAGTGCTAGGCTGAACGGGAGCTCCTACGAGCAGTACTTC. As protein: CSARLNGSSYEQYF. The V and J genes are TRBV20-1 and TRBJ2-7; D possibly corresponds to TRBD2 (6 bases). The CDR3 covers 14 residues. Trimming stripped 3 bases from V and 0 bases from J, with 12 bases between. CDR1 is DFQATT, CDR2 SNEGSKA, per germline (reference sequence).

The chain joins TRBV18 to TRBJ2-7, with D hard to call. The CDR3 has 13 amino acids. Germline V CDR1 and CDR2: KGHSH, LQKENI. The ends were cut back, 2 bases at V and 6 bases at J, with 11 bases in the middle. The CDR3 sequence: CASSPSEYREQYF. CDR3 coding DNA: TGTGCCAGCTCACCATCGGAGTACCGCGAGCAGTACTTC. Looking up the rest from reference TRBV18 and TRBJ2-7 gives the full variable domain: NAGVMQNPRHLVRRRGQEARLRCSPMKGHSHVYWYRQLPEEGLKFMVYLQKENIIDESGMPKERFSAEFPKEGPSILRIQQVVRGDSAAYFCASSPSEYREQYFGPGTRLTVT.

This chain's CDR3 is CSASNPSGSIGELFF. CDR3 nucleotide sequence: TGCAGTGCTAGTAACCCTAGCGGGAGTATCGGGGAGCTGTTTTTT. The chain joins TRBV20-1 to TRBJ2-2, with 10 positions matching TRBD2. The V gene end was trimmed by 3 bases and the J gene end by 7 bases; junction bases not matched to a gene: 8. Per the germline V gene, CDR1 is DFQATT and CDR2 is SNEGSKA (reference sequence). This CDR3 region has 15 residues.

Comments on this clonotype: This could be a read error, since a much larger clone is one nucleotide away. This chain connects TRBV6-5 to TRBJ2-7, with 13 bases identical to TRBD2. V was pared by 2 bases and J by 12 bases, with 7 bases of the junction left unmatched. CDR3 size: 14 residues. Germline CDR1 is MNHEY and CDR2 is SVGAGI. The CDR3 nucleotides read TGTGCCAGCAGTTACGGACTAGCGGGAGAGCGTCCGTACTTC. Translating it yields CASSYGLAGERPYF.